These 26 T cell receptor beta chains share one sample of origin, sequenced in a study of cytotoxic CD8 clonotypes in ibrutinib-treated CLL. Libraries were prepared by immunoSEQ multiplex PCR; TCRdb keeps only in-frame clonotypes and omits some of them. The table lists about 9,200 clones, under 65% of them singletons. The sequencing used PBMCs, collected before ibrutinib treatment. These TCRs come from a human donor with chronic lymphocytic leukemia.

V gene TRBV7-9 combines with J gene TRBJ1-6, with D unresolved. V lost 4 bases and J 5 bases, leaving 15 bases between the germline ends. This CDR3 spans 16 amino acids. CDR1 is SEHNR, CDR2 FQNEAQ, per germline (reference sequence). The CDR3 sequence: CASSSSKTGHNSPLHF. The CDR3 DNA sequence: TGTGCCAGCAGCTCATCCAAGACCGGCCATAATTCACCCCTCCACTTT.

V is TRBV4-2 and J is TRBJ1-5, with 9 bases lining up with TRBD1. This CDR3 region has 18 residues. Trimming at V came to 0 bases and at J to 7 bases, leaving 13 bases not matched to a gene. Germline CDR1 is LGHNA and CDR2 is YNFKEQ. The CDR3 DNA follows: TGTGCCAGCAGCCAAGATCCCTGGGACAGGGAAGGGAACCAGCCCCAGCATTTT. It encodes CASSQDPWDREGNQPQHF.

V is TRBV7-9 and J is TRBJ2-5; 9 nucleotides agree with TRBD1. The CDR3 loop spans 14 amino acids. After removal of 5 bases from V and 2 bases from J, the junction contained 3 bases not matched to a gene. Germline values: CDR1 SEHNR, CDR2 FQNEAQ (reference sequence). The CDR3: CASSPGQGQETQYF. The CDR3 nucleotides read TGTGCCAGCAGCCCGGGACAGGGTCAAGAGACCCAGTACTTC. Filled out from reference TRBV7-9 and TRBJ2-5, the complete variable domain reads DTGVSQNPRHKITKRGQNVTFRCDPISEHNRLYWYRQTLGQGPEFLTYFQNEAQLEKSRLLSDRFSAERPKGSFSTLEIQRTEQGDSAMYLCASSPGQGQETQYFGPGTRLLVL.

V usage is TRBV7-8 and J usage is TRBJ1-1; tentative D call: TRBD1 (5 bases). The CDR3 runs to 14 residues. V lost 5 bases and J lost 3, with 13 bases in between. The germline gives CDR1 SGHVS, CDR2 FQNEAQ. The CDR3 is CASSPPGDHTEAFF. CDR3 bases: TGTGCCAGCAGCCCTCCGGGGGATCACACTGAAGCTTTCTTT. Combining the CDR3 with reference TRBV7-8 and TRBJ1-1 gives the whole variable domain GAGVSQSPRYKVAKRGQDVALRCDPISGHVSLFWYQQALGQGPEFLTYFQNEAQLDKSGLPSDRFFAERPEGSVSTLKIQRTQQEDSAVYLCASSPPGDHTEAFFGQGTRLTVV.

This clone was seen once. The chain links TRBV14 to TRBJ2-7, with D possibly matching TRBD1 (5 bases). Germline CDR1 reads SGHDN; CDR2 reads FVKESK. The CDR3 runs to 13 residues. The V end lost 4 bases, the J end lost 5 bases, and 12 bases lay between the germline ends. The CDR3 is CASSLLPRDEQYF. The DNA for the CDR3 is TGTGCCAGCAGCCTCCTCCCCAGGGACGAGCAGTACTTC.

The gene calls are TRBV6-5 and TRBJ2-5; TRBD1 is a possible D gene (6 bases). With 0 bases removed from V and 2 bases from J, the gap between germline ends came to 10 bases. CDR1 is MNHEY, CDR2 SVGAGI, per germline. The CDR3 covers 15 residues. The CDR3 DNA sequence: TGTGCCAGCAGTTACTCAACAGGGCCGCAAGAGACCCAGTACTTC. Protein product: CASSYSTGPQETQYF.

The gene calls are TRBV5-1 and TRBJ2-3, with D perhaps TRBD2 (6 bases). Germline assignment: CDR1 SGHRS and CDR2 YFSETQ. The V and J ends lost 4 bases and 3 bases respectively, with 12 bases between them. The CDR3 runs 14 residues. The CDR3 sequence is CASSGTGGTDTQYF. The CDR3 nucleotides are TGCGCCAGCAGCGGTACTGGGGGGACAGATACGCAGTATTTT.

The chain couples TRBV2 to TRBJ1-2, with D hard to call. V was cut by 6 bases and J by 4 bases, with 6 bases left in between. CDR3 size: 11 residues. CDR1 and CDR2 from the germline V gene are SNHLY and FYNNEI. CDR3 residues: CASRQVYGYTF. The CDR3 DNA reads TGTGCCAGCAGGCAGGTCTATGGCTACACCTTC.

This chain uses TRBV9 with TRBJ2-1; possible D gene TRBD1, 6 bases. The germline CDR1 and CDR2 sequences are SGDLS and YYNGEE. With 7 bases removed from V and 2 bases from J, the gap between germline ends came to 16 bases. This CDR3 is built from 15 residues. This CDR3 is CASARTVNTYNEQFF. The CDR3 DNA reads TGTGCCAGCGCTCGGACAGTAAACACCTACAATGAGCAGTTCTTC.

The chain carries TRBV9 and TRBJ2-5; D may be TRBD1 (6 bases). Between the trimmed V and J ends, which lost 1 base and 3 bases, there was a span of 13 bases. This CDR3 contains 15 residues. Germline V gene data show CDR1 as SGDLS and CDR2 as YYNGEE. This CDR3 reads CASSVQAGVEETQYF. The CDR3 bases are TGTGCCAGCAGCGTACAGGCAGGGGTGGAAGAGACCCAGTACTTC.

The sample holds one count of this clone. The CDR3 loop reads CASSLERANTEAFF. The CDR3 coding sequence is TGCGCCAGCAGCTTGGAAAGGGCCAACACTGAAGCTTTCTTT. The V gene is TRBV5-1, the J gene TRBJ1-1, with D unclear. Germline CDR1 is SGHRS and CDR2 is YFSETQ. The CDR3 is made up of 14 amino acids. Trimming pared 0 bases from V and 2 bases from J, leaving 8 bases between.

The chain has TRBV7-9 and TRBJ2-7, with 12 bases identical to TRBD2. This CDR3 region has 13 residues. The trim removed 8 bases at V and 3 bases at J, leaving 2 bases unmatched. CDR1 is SEHNR, CDR2 FQNEAQ, per germline (reference sequence). In DNA form, the CDR3 reads TGTGCCAGCGGACTAGCGGGATACTACGAGCAGTACTTC. Translating it yields CASGLAGYYEQYF.

The chain employs TRBV11-2 and TRBJ2-1; D is ambiguous. This CDR3 is built from 15 residues. The germline V gene has CDR1 SGHAT and CDR2 FQNNGV. V lost 1 base, J lost 5 bases, and 12 bases lay in between. The chain's CDR3 is CASSLVLGRHNEQFF. The DNA for the CDR3 is TGTGCCAGCAGCTTAGTACTGGGTAGGCACAATGAGCAGTTCTTC.

The CDR3 bases are TGTGCCAGCTCACCAGCGGGAGCGCCCTACAATGAGCAGTTCTTC. Translating gives CASSPAGAPYNEQFF. V usage is TRBV18 and J usage is TRBJ2-1, with 7 bases lining up with TRBD2. This CDR3 is 15 amino acids long. Germline assignment: CDR1 KGHSH and CDR2 LQKENI. V lost 2 bases and J lost 2; bases outside the gene matches: 3.

CDR3 bases: TGTGCCAGCAGCTTAGGAGGGGCGCCCCGAGAGACCCAGTACTTC. This translates into CASSLGGAPRETQYF. The chain is built from TRBV7-2 and TRBJ2-5, with D perhaps being TRBD1 or TRBD2 (5 bases each). Germline V lookup: CDR1 SGHTA, CDR2 FQGNSA. The CDR3 length is 15 residues. V lost 1 base and J lost 4, with 13 bases in between.

This clone showed up just a few times. The chain is built from TRBV5-6 and TRBJ2-4; TRBD1 aligns across 10 bases. J gave up 0 bases and V 6 bases, and 6 bases lay outside the gene matches. Germline assignment: CDR1 SGHDT and CDR2 YYEEEE. The CDR3 sequence is 16 residues long. CDR3 nucleotides: TGTGCCAGCACACGGGACAGGGGTTTAGCCAAAAACATTCAGTACTTC. Its protein product is CASTRDRGLAKNIQYF. Full variable domain (rest looked up from reference TRBV5-6 and TRBJ2-4): DAGVTQSPTHLIKTRGQQVTLRCSPKSGHDTVSWYQQALGQGPQFIFQYYEEEERQRGNFPDRFSGHQFPNYSSELNVNALLLGDSALYLCASTRDRGLAKNIQYFGAGTRLSVL.

The J gene is TRBJ2-3, the V gene TRBV5-6; D is uncertain. The germline V gene encodes CDR1 SGHDT and CDR2 YYEEEE. V gave up 0 bases and J gave up 2 bases, with 7 bases separating them. The CDR3 runs 14 residues. CDR3 DNA: TGTGCCAGCAGCTTGGTAACGGACACAGATACGCAGTATTTT. This codes for CASSLVTDTDTQYF.

In this sample, this clone turned up a few times. V usage is TRBV2 and J usage is TRBJ1-4; the D is unclear. V was clipped by 7 bases and J by 8 bases, with 11 bases between them. Germline CDR1 SNHLY, CDR2 FYNNEI. The CDR3 consists of 12 residues. Written as DNA, the CDR3 is TGTGCCAGCACTCCAGGTGGGGAAAAACTGTTTTTT. Amino acid sequence: CASTPGGEKLFF.

CDR3 amino acids: CASSRERNSYNEQFF. The DNA for the CDR3 is TGTGCCAGCAGCCGAGAGCGGAATTCCTACAATGAGCAGTTCTTC. The chain carries TRBV7-2 and TRBJ2-1; D is possibly TRBD2 (5 bases). Germline CDR1 SGHTA, CDR2 FQGNSA. This CDR3 has 15 amino acids. V lost 5 bases and J lost 1, with 12 bases in between.

This rearrangement joins TRBV5-1 to TRBJ1-2; TRBD1 might be the D (5 bases). V lost 0 bases to trimming and J lost 8 bases, with 11 bases between them. Germline assignment: CDR1 SGHRS and CDR2 YFSETQ. CDR3 size: 13 residues. The CDR3 sequence is CASSLDRYGGYTF. Here the CDR3 DNA reads TGCGCCAGCAGCTTGGACAGGTATGGCGGCTACACCTTC.

J is TRBJ1-2 and V is TRBV19; D is unclear. Looked up from germline, CDR1 is LNHDA and CDR2 is SQIVND (reference sequence). The CDR3 is 14 amino acids. V lost 2 bases to trimming and J lost 5 bases, with 12 bases between them. In DNA, the CDR3 is TGTGCCAGTAGTATACTGGGCGGGGAGTATGGCTACACCTTC. The encoded protein is CASSILGGEYGYTF. Filled out from reference TRBV19 and TRBJ1-2, the complete variable domain reads DGGITQSPKYLFRKEGQNVTLSCEQNLNHDAMYWYRQDPGQGLRLIYYSQIVNDFQKGDIAEGYSVSREKKESFPLTVTSAQKNPTAFYLCASSILGGEYGYTFGSGTRLTVV.

The chain employs TRBV7-3 and TRBJ2-7; D not resolved. The length of the CDR3 is 13 residues. The germline V and J ends were trimmed by 5 bases and 3 bases, with 11 bases remaining between them. The V gene's germline CDR1 is SGHTA and CDR2 FQGTGA. CDR3 nucleotide sequence: TGTGCCAGCAGCCCGACTGGGAACTACGAGCAGTACTTC. Its translation: CASSPTGNYEQYF.

This clone was counted between two and nine times. This chain links TRBV11-2 with TRBJ2-3; TRBD2 might be the D (6 bases). The CDR3 spans 16 residues. The germline gives CDR1 SGHAT, CDR2 FQNNGV. V gave up 1 base and J gave up 0 bases, with 11 bases separating them. Here the CDR3 reads CASSLASGSSTDTQYF. CDR3 in DNA: TGTGCCAGCAGCTTAGCCAGCGGGTCTAGCACAGATACGCAGTATTTT.

This clone was seen more than once but under ten times. The chain combines TRBV6-6 with TRBJ2-1; 12 bases line up with TRBD2. The CDR3 has 13 residues. The germline gives CDR1 MNHNY, CDR2 SVGAGI (reference sequence). V shed 11 bases, J shed 5 bases, and the junction held 4 bases outside the gene matches. The CDR3 nucleotides are TGTGCCTCTAGGACTAGCGGGAACAATGAGCAGTTCTTC. It is translated as CASRTSGNNEQFF.

Sample share makes this clone medium-sized. V gene TRBV4-1 combines with J gene TRBJ2-7, with 12 bases fitting TRBD2. The ends lost 4 bases at V and 4 bases at J; junction bases unmatched: 17. Germline-derived CDR1 and CDR2 are MGHRA and YSYEKL. The CDR3 consists of 19 residues. The DNA for the CDR3 is TGCGCCAGCAGCCGCAACCTCCCGACTAGCGGGGGAACTTTGTACGAGCAGTACTTC. Protein product: CASSRNLPTSGGTLYEQYF.

This sequence joins TRBV5-3 and TRBJ2-7, with a possible D match to TRBD2 (5 bases). TRBV5-3 is placed among ORFs of uncertain function. V lost 1 base, J lost 4 bases, and 21 bases lay in between. The CDR3 length is 17 residues. The CDR3 spells CARSLYASRGPSYEQYF. For the CDR3, the DNA is TGTGCCAGAAGCTTGTACGCATCACGGGGTCCCTCTTACGAGCAGTACTTC.